The 29 T cell receptor beta chains in this list originate from one sample, sequenced in a study of T cells after yellow fever vaccination. TCRdb reprocessed the 5' RACE reads via MiXCR and lists one record per CDR3 protein. The data show about 180,000 distinct CDR3 sequences, with 6.2% seen just once and just under 3% held by the top ten. The sample here was CD4+ T cells sorted from PBMCs, taken on the day of the first yellow fever vaccination. The receptors here all came from a man younger than 35 who received the YFV17D yellow fever vaccine.

This clonotype was detected ten times or more. The chain links TRBV10-2 to TRBJ2-1; TRBD2 matches 8 bases. With V trimmed by 8 bases and J by 7 bases, 10 bases remained unmatched. Germline-derived CDR1 and CDR2 are WSHSY and SAAADI. The CDR3 has 14 amino acids. This chain's CDR3 is CASGGLVVGNEQFF. CDR3 DNA sequence: TGCGCCAGCGGGGGACTAGTGGTTGGGAATGAGCAGTTCTTC.

This clonotype was found a few times. The chain couples TRBV5-1 to TRBJ1-2; D remains ambiguous. CDR3 length: 16 amino acids. CDR1 and CDR2 from the germline V gene are SGHRS and YFSETQ. Trimming cost V 4 bases and J 2 bases, with 18 bases left between them. The CDR3 DNA reads as TGCGCCAGCAGCCATAATCCCCGGGTAGTCAACTATGGCTACACCTTC. As protein: CASSHNPRVVNYGYTF.

In this sample, this clonotype turned up many times. This sequence joins TRBV4-1 and TRBJ2-7; D unresolved. The CDR3 runs 15 residues. V was cut by 4 bases and J by 0 bases, with 13 bases left in between. Germline CDR1 and CDR2: MGHRA and YSYEKL. The CDR3 coding sequence is TGCGCCAGCAGCCCGTTTTCCCTTAGCTCCTACGAGCAGTACTTC. It is translated as CASSPFSLSSYEQYF.

This clonotype was detected many times. The J gene is TRBJ2-3, the V gene TRBV5-1, with 9 bases fitting TRBD2. CDR1 and CDR2 from the germline V gene are SGHRS and YFSETQ. This CDR3 is 17 amino acids long. V lost 3 bases to trimming and J lost 0 bases; unmatched junction nucleotides: 8. The DNA of the CDR3 is TGCGCCAGCAGCTACACGTCGACTAGCGGTAGCACAGATACGCAGTATTTT. Translation gives CASSYTSTSGSTDTQYF. Filled out from reference TRBV5-1 and TRBJ2-3, the complete variable domain reads KAGVTQTPRYLIKTRGQQVTLSCSPISGHRSVSWYQQTPGQGLQFLFEYFSETQRNKGNFPGRFSGRQFSNSRSEMNVSTLELGDSALYLCASSYTSTSGSTDTQYFGPGTRLTVL.

Ten or more counts support this clonotype. One junction end disagrees with the germline gene, perhaps due to a read error. The genes are TRBV15 and TRBJ2-5; TRBD1 aligns across 7 bases. Per the germline V gene, CDR1 is LNHNV and CDR2 is YYDKDF (reference sequence). The CDR3 sequence is 15 residues long. The CDR3, as DNA: TGTGCCACCAGCGGAGAGACAGGGTGGCAAGAGACCCAGTACTTC. Its protein product is CATSGETGWQETQYF.

The table lists this clonotype with a few counts. CDR3 residues: CASSFRTGGEETQYF. CDR3 nucleotide sequence: TGTGCCAGCAGTTTCCGGACAGGGGGCGAAGAGACCCAGTACTTC. The genes are TRBV6-5 and TRBJ2-5; 11 bases fit TRBD1. Germline loops: CDR1 MNHEY, CDR2 SVGAGI. V lost 4 bases and J lost 3; bases outside the gene matches: 4. This CDR3 contains 15 residues.

CDR3 nucleotides: TGTGCCTGGAGTGTACGTTGGGGGACTGAAGCTTTCTTT. Protein product: CAWSVRWGTEAFF. This chain joins TRBV30 and TRBJ1-1; D might be TRBD1 (5 bases). Per germline, CDR1 GTSNPN and CDR2 SVGIG (reference sequence). V gave up 0 bases and J gave up 5 bases, with 10 bases separating them. This CDR3 spans 13 amino acids.

This clonotype has at least ten counts. This chain links TRBV20-1 with TRBJ1-5; maybe TRBD1 (6 bases). Germline lookup yields CDR1 DFQATT and CDR2 SNEGSKA (reference sequence). V lost 6 bases and J 3 bases, leaving 15 bases between the germline ends. The CDR3 extends over 14 amino acids. CDR3 amino acids: CSAKSGTNNQPQHF. In DNA form, the CDR3 reads TGCAGTGCCAAATCCGGGACAAACAATCAGCCCCAGCATTTT.

The chain couples TRBV5-6 to TRBJ1-2, with D maybe TRBD1 (5 bases). Germline V gene lookup returns CDR1 SGHDT and CDR2 YYEEEE. Trimming cost V 3 bases and J 3 bases, with 15 bases left between them. This CDR3 region has 15 residues. CDR3 nucleotides: TGTGCCAGCAGCTGGGACCGGAACCCCTACTATGGCTACACCTTC. Translated: CASSWDRNPYYGYTF.

This clonotype was recorded a few times. CDR3 bases: TGCGCCAGCAACGACGGAACTAGCTTAATGGCCGGGGAGCTGTTTTTT. Amino acids: CASNDGTSLMAGELFF. The chain recombines TRBV5-1 with TRBJ2-2, with D perhaps TRBD2 (6 bases). The length of the CDR3 is 16 residues. Germline assignment: CDR1 SGHRS and CDR2 YFSETQ. Trimming took off 6 bases at V and 6 bases at J, with 21 bases between the two ends.

This clonotype was observed a handful of times. The chain links TRBV9 to TRBJ2-1; TRBD1 might be the D (6 bases). CDR3 size: 12 residues. Germline V gene data show CDR1 as SGDLS and CDR2 as YYNGEE. Trimming stripped 3 bases from V and 12 bases from J, with 13 bases between. CDR3 amino acids: CASSARDTSQFF. CDR3 sequence (DNA): TGTGCCAGCAGCGCAAGGGACACCTCGCAGTTCTTC.

The genes are TRBV27 and TRBJ2-3, with D possibly being TRBD2 (5 bases). Trimming cost V 4 bases and J 3 bases, with 14 bases left between them. The CDR3 is 15 residues long. Germline V gene lookup returns CDR1 MNHEY and CDR2 SMNVEV (reference sequence). The CDR3 coding sequence is TGTGCCAGCAGTTCGACCTGGAGGAAAACAGATACGCAGTATTTT. Protein product: CASSSTWRKTDTQYF.

The sample holds a few counts of this clonotype. This chain joins TRBV3-1 and TRBJ1-2; D is undetermined. The CDR3 length is 16 residues. Germline lookup yields CDR1 LGHDT and CDR2 YNNKEL (reference sequence). V shed 0 bases and J shed 4 bases, with 15 bases lying between them. CDR3: CASSQDWGRDSYGYTF. CDR3 nucleotides: TGTGCCAGCAGCCAAGATTGGGGTCGGGATTCCTATGGCTACACCTTC. Full variable domain (rest looked up from reference TRBV3-1 and TRBJ1-2): DTAVSQTPKYLVTQMGNDKSIKCEQNLGHDTMYWYKQDSKKFLKIMFSYNNKELIINETVPNRFSPKSPDKAHLNLHINSLELGDSAVYFCASSQDWGRDSYGYTFGSGTRLTVV.

This clonotype was detected ten times or more. The J gene is TRBJ2-3, the V gene TRBV29-1; D is undetermined. The CDR3 is 13 residues long. The V gene's germline CDR1 is SQVTM and CDR2 ANQGSEA. Trimming removed 7 bases at V and 0 bases at J, with 11 bases between. The CDR3 DNA sequence: TGCAGCGCCCCGCGACCGAGCACAGATACGCAGTATTTT. It yields the protein CSAPRPSTDTQYF.

This sequence joins TRBV4-3 and TRBJ2-5; 9 nucleotides line up with TRBD2. The CDR3 has 17 amino acids. V lost 0 bases to trimming and J lost 1 base; unmatched junction nucleotides: 6. CDR1 is LGHNA and CDR2 is YSLEER in the germline V gene. In nucleotides, the CDR3 is TGCGCCAGCAGCCAAGAAGTGCGAGCGGGGGGCCAAGAGACCCAGTACTTC. This gives the protein CASSQEVRAGGQETQYF.

This clonotype was picked up many times. One end of the junction is discordant with germline, which a read error may explain. V usage is TRBV6-5 and J usage is TRBJ2-7, with D hard to call. Germline-derived CDR1 and CDR2 are MNHEY and SVGAGI. The CDR3 sequence is 14 residues long. The CDR3 sequence is CASNLDLSSSEQYF. The CDR3 nucleotides are TGTGCCAGCAATTTAGACTTGTCTTCCTCCGAGCAGTACTTC.

This clonotype was recorded many times. The chain recombines TRBV2 with TRBJ2-5; 9 bases align to TRBD1. The CDR3 spans 16 residues. The germline V gene has CDR1 SNHLY and CDR2 FYNNEI. J was trimmed by 6 bases and V by 4 bases; bases with no gene match: 12. CDR3 coding DNA: TGTGCCAGCAGTGCTCGGACAGGGGCCCGCGGGAAGACCCAGTACTTC. Protein product: CASSARTGARGKTQYF.

This clonotype was seen more than once but under ten times. The chain links TRBV20-1 to TRBJ1-1; no definite D call. V gave up 4 bases and J gave up 1 base, with 10 bases separating them. The CDR3 totals 13 residues. Per germline, CDR1 DFQATT and CDR2 SNEGSKA (reference sequence). In DNA, the CDR3 is TGCAGTGCTATCTCCTATCAGAACACTGAAGCTTTCTTT. Translating gives CSAISYQNTEAFF.

The chain employs TRBV30 and TRBJ1-2; 10 bases map to TRBD1. CDR3 length equals 14 residues. Germline V gene sequence: CDR1 GTSNPN, CDR2 SVGIG (reference sequence). The ends lost 5 bases at V and 5 bases at J; junction bases unmatched: 8. The CDR3 sequence: CAWGRDRGGYGYTF. Written as DNA, the CDR3 is TGTGCCTGGGGCCGGGACAGGGGAGGTTATGGCTACACCTTC.

At least ten counts were recorded for this clonotype. The chain joins TRBV18 to TRBJ2-1, with 12 bases matching TRBD2. The CDR3 runs 17 residues. The J segment lost 8 bases and the V segment lost 1 base, leaving 9 bases of the junction unmatched. Germline CDR1 and CDR2: KGHSH and LQKENI. This CDR3 reads CASSPRSSGGALDEQFF. DNA for the CDR3: TGTGCCAGCTCACCACGGTCTAGCGGGGGGGCCCTCGATGAGCAGTTCTTC.

This clonotype appeared many times. This sequence joins TRBV20-1 and TRBJ1-4, with D maybe TRBD1 (6 bases). The CDR3 covers 12 residues. Germline V gives CDR1 DFQATT, CDR2 SNEGSKA (reference sequence). The V and J ends lost 2 bases and 7 bases respectively, with 8 bases between them. CDR3 sequence: CSARQGFEKLFF. The DNA of the CDR3 is TGCAGTGCTAGACAGGGGTTTGAAAAACTGTTTTTT.

This clonotype has ten or more counts. The chain joins TRBV20-1 to TRBJ2-1, with 7 bases lining up with TRBD1. The V segment lost 5 bases and the J segment 8 bases; nucleotides outside the gene matches: 9. The CDR3 consists of 13 residues. From germline, CDR1 is DFQATT and CDR2 SNEGSKA (reference sequence). CDR3 sequence: CSALTGLTDEQFF. In nucleotides, the CDR3 is TGCAGTGCTCTGACAGGGCTCACGGATGAGCAGTTCTTC.

This clonotype was observed many times. This chain connects TRBV4-3 to TRBJ2-2; TRBD1 matches 10 bases. V was clipped by 2 bases and J by 4 bases; unmatched bases: 10. This CDR3 region has 18 residues. CDR1 is LGHNA and CDR2 is YSLEER in the germline V gene. The CDR3 DNA follows: TGCGCCAGCAGCCAATCCCCTTTCGGGACAGGGGCCACCGGGGAGCTGTTTTTT. This translates into CASSQSPFGTGATGELFF.

Of note for this clonotype: This clone may be a read error of a much larger clone one base away. V usage is TRBV20-1 and J usage is TRBJ2-3, with a weak D call TRBD1 (5 bases). CDR1 is DFQATT and CDR2 is SNEGSKA in the germline V gene (reference sequence). The CDR3 runs to 15 residues. CDR3 amino acids: CSARDRQRSTDKQYF. The CDR3 region has the DNA TGCAGTGCTAGAGATCGACAGCGAAGCACAGATAAGCAGTATTTT.

This clonotype occurred many times. V is TRBV5-4 and J is TRBJ2-7, with D unclear. V shed 5 bases and J shed 10 bases, with 22 bases lying between them. Germline V CDR1 and CDR2: SGHNT, YYREEE (reference sequence). This CDR3 comprises 14 residues. In DNA form, the CDR3 reads TGTGCCAGCAGTCACAAATCCGACAAGGCCGTTCAGTACGTC. It encodes CASSHKSDKAVQYV.

This clonotype was seen only a few times. The chain joins TRBV5-4 to TRBJ2-5, with 10 bases aligning to TRBD2. The trim removed 4 bases at V and 5 bases at J, leaving 8 bases unmatched. The CDR3 is made up of 15 amino acids. CDR1 and CDR2 (germline): SGHNT, YYREEE (reference sequence). CDR3 in amino acids: CASSRTLAGVETQYF. The DNA of the CDR3 is TGTGCCAGCAGCCGCACCCTAGCGGGGGTTGAGACCCAGTACTTC.

There are a few counts of this clonotype. The chain combines TRBV7-8 with TRBJ1-2; unclear D gene. Germline-derived CDR1 and CDR2 are SGHVS and FQNEAQ. The CDR3 spans 14 residues. V was shortened by 4 bases and J by 3 bases, with 12 bases between the two germline ends. CDR3 sequence reads: CASSWVAADYGYTF. CDR3 DNA: TGTGCCAGCAGCTGGGTGGCGGCCGACTATGGCTACACCTTC.

The genes are TRBV5-6 and TRBJ2-3, with 10 nucleotides matching TRBD2. CDR3 length: 15 amino acids. V was pared by 9 bases and J by 1 base, with 8 bases of the junction left unmatched. Germline loops: CDR1 SGHDT, CDR2 YYEEEE. The CDR3, as DNA: TGTGCCATCGGCCCCGGGACTAGCGGCACAGATACGCAGTATTTT. Amino acid sequence: CAIGPGTSGTDTQYF.

In its sample, this clonotype was seen many times. This chain links TRBV20-1 with TRBJ1-5; 8 bases fit TRBD1. Germline trimming cut 0 bases from V and 4 bases from J; bases unmatched to any gene: 8. The CDR3 length is 16 residues. CDR1 and CDR2 (germline): DFQATT, SNEGSKA (reference sequence). The DNA of the CDR3 is TGCAGTGCTAGAGATCGGCGGACAGGGCTAAATCAGCCCCAGCATTTT. Translation: CSARDRRTGLNQPQHF.